The entry below describes one T cell receptor (beta chain). This entry comes from a study of blood T cell repertoires in COVID-19. Libraries were prepared by immunoSEQ multiplex PCR; TCRdb keeps only in-frame clonotypes and omits some of them. The data contain around 120,000 clones, roughly 79% of them singletons. The sequence came from an older man with active or convalescent COVID-19. The sample comprised peripheral blood.

The CDR3 spells CASSQARGPPQHF. For the CDR3, the DNA is TGTGCCAGCAGCCAAGCAAGGGGCCCTCCCCAGCATTTT. The V call is TRBV3-1 (or the pseudogene TRBV3-2), the J call TRBJ1-5, with D possibly being TRBD1 (5 bases). Per the germline V gene, CDR1 is LGHDT and CDR2 is YNNKEL (reference sequence). V was clipped by 1 base and J by 10 bases, with 11 bases between them. The CDR3 covers 13 residues.